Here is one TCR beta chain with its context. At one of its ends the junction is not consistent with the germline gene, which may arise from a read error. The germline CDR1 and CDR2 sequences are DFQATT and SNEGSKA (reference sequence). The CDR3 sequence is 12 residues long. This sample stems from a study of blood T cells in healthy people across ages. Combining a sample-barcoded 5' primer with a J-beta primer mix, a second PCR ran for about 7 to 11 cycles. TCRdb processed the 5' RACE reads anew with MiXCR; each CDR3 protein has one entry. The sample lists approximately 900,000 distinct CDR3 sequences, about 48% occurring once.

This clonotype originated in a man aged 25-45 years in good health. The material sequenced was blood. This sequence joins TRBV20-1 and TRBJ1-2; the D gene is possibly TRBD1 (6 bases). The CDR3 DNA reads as TGCAGTGCCAAACAGGGCCTCGCTGGCTACATCTTC. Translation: CSAKQGLAGYIF.